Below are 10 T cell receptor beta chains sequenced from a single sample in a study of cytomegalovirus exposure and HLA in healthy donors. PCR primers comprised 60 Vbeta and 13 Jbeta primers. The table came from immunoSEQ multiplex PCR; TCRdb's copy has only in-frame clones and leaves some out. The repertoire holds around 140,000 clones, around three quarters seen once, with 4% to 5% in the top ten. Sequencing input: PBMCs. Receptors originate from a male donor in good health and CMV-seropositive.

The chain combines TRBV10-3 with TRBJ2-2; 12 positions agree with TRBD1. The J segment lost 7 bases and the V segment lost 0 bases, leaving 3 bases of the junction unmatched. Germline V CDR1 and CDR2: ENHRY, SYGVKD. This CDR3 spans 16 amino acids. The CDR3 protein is CAISESGQGAIGELFF. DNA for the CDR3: TGTGCCATCAGTGAGTCGGGACAGGGGGCAATCGGGGAGCTGTTTTTT.

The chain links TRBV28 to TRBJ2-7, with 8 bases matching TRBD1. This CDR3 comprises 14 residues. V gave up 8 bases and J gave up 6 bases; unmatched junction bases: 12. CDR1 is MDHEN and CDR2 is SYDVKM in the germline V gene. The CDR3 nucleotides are TGTGCCAGCGGAAGGAGGACAGGGTTCGCCGAGCAGTACTTC. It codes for CASGRRTGFAEQYF. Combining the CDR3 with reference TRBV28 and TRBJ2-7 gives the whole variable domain DVKVTQSSRYLVKRTGEKVFLECVQDMDHENMFWYRQDPGLGLRLIYFSYDVKMKEKGDIPEGYSVSREKKERFSLILESASTNQTSMYLCASGRRTGFAEQYFGPGTRLTVT.

The CDR3 protein is CASSLVGRGGGQYF. The CDR3 region has the DNA TGTGCCAGCAGTCTTGTCGGCAGGGGTGGTGGGCAGTACTTC. The chain employs TRBV28 and TRBJ2-7, with a possible D match to TRBD1 (6 bases). V shed 5 bases and J shed 9 bases, with 20 bases lying between them. The germline CDR1 and CDR2 sequences are MDHEN and SYDVKM. CDR3 length: 14 amino acids.

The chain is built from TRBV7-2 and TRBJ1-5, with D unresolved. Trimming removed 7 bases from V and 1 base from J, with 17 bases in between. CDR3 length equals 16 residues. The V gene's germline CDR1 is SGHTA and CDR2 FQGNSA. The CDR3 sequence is CASTLSRTASNQPQHF. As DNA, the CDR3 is TGTGCCAGCACCCTCTCGAGAACTGCAAGCAATCAGCCCCAGCATTTT.

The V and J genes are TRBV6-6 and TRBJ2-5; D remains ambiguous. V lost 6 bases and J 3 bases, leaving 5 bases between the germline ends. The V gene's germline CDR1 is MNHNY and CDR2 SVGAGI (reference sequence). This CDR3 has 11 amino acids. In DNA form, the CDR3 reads TGTGCCAGCAGCACAGAAGAGACCCAGTACTTC. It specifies CASSTEETQYF.

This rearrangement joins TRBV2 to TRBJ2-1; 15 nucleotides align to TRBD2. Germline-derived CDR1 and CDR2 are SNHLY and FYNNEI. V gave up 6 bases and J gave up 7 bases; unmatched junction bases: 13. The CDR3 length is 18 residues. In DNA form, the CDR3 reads TGTGCCAGCAGGGACATCACCGGGACTAGCGGGAGGCCTAATGAGCAGTTCTTC. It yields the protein CASRDITGTSGRPNEQFF.

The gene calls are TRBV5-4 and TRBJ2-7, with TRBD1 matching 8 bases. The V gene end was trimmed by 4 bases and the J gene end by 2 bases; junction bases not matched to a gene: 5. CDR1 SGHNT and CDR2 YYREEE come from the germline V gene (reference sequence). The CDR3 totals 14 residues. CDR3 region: CASSHRQGTYEQYF. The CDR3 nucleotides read TGTGCCAGCAGCCATAGACAGGGGACCTACGAGCAGTACTTC. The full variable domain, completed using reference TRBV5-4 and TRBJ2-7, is ETGVTQSPTHLIKTRGQQVTLRCSSQSGHNTVSWYQQALGQGPQFIFQYYREEENGRGNFPPRFSGLQFPNYSSELNVNALELDDSALYLCASSHRQGTYEQYFGPGTRLTVT.

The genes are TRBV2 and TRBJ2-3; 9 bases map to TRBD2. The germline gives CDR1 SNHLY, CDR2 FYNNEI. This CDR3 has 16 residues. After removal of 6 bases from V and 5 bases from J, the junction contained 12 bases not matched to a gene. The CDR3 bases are TGTGCCAGCAGCGCCCGCGGGCGGGGGGGTATAGATACGCAGTATTTT. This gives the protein CASSARGRGGIDTQYF. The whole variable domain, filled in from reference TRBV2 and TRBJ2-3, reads EPEVTQTPSHQVTQMGQEVILRCVPISNHLYFYWYRQILGQKVEFLVSFYNNEISEKSEIFDDQFSVERPDGSNFTLKIRSTKLEDSAMYFCASSARGRGGIDTQYFGPGTRLTVL.

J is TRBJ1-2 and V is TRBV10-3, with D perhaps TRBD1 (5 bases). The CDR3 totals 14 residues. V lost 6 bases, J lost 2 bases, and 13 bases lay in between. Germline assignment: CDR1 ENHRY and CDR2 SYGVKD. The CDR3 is CAIRAGQVNYGYTF. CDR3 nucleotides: TGTGCCATCAGGGCTGGACAAGTCAACTATGGCTACACCTTC.

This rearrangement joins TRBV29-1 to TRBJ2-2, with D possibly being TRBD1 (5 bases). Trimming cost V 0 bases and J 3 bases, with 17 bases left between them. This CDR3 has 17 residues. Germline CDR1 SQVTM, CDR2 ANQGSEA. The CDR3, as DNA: TGCAGCGTTGAAGATTCGACAGACCACCGGGACACCGGGGAGCTGTTTTTT. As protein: CSVEDSTDHRDTGELFF.